The 24 T cell receptor beta chains presented below share a single source sample, sequenced in a study of T cell responses to AZD1222 COVID-19 vaccine (dated by TCRdb to the early 2020s). The method was the immunoSEQ multiplex PCR assay. Imported from immuneACCESS, the table was reduced by TCRdb to in-frame sequences with V and J called. These copies leave out some clones; in studies compared against another copy, an unresolved V gene accounts for under half, and the cause of the remainder is not known. The sample yields more than 150,000 clones; about 92% were counted once. The top ten hold 8% to 13% of the sample. Read against the paper, the sample's time point label means: baseline before first vaccination. The source material was peripheral blood, sampled on day 0 of AZD1222 vaccination. These TCRs come from an adult in good health.

This sequence joins TRBV30 and TRBJ1-2, with TRBD1 identical over 9 bases. Unmatched junction bases numbered 7, after V lost 1 base and J lost 4 bases. CDR1 GTSNPN and CDR2 SVGIG come from the germline V gene (reference sequence). The CDR3 is 15 residues long. The CDR3 DNA sequence: TGTGCCTGGAGTGCCACAGGGGGCGCTTCCTATGGCTACACCTTC. It specifies CAWSATGGASYGYTF.

The genes are TRBV6-5 and TRBJ1-2; D is perhaps TRBD1 (5 bases). There are 15 residues in the CDR3. Trimming took 6 bases from V and 4 from J, leaving 18 bases between them. Germline V gives CDR1 MNHEY, CDR2 SVGAGI. The CDR3: CASRDGGIVIYGYTF. The CDR3 DNA follows: TGTGCCAGCAGAGACGGGGGAATTGTAATCTATGGCTACACCTTC.

The chain combines TRBV21-1 with TRBJ1-4. TRBV21-1 is termed a pseudogene. The CDR3 is 15 amino acids. CDR3 sequence: CASSQGGPTNEKLFF. CDR3 nucleotide sequence: TGTGCCAGCAGCCAAGGGGGACCAACTAATGAAAAACTGTTTTTT.

The genes are TRBV4-3 and TRBJ1-6, with D uncertain. The CDR3 contains 15 residues. Germline V gives CDR1 LGHNA, CDR2 YSLEER. The V end lost 4 bases, the J end lost 7 bases, and 14 bases lay between the germline ends. The DNA for the CDR3 is TGCGCCAGCAGCCCCCTTGCCGACGGGAATTCACCCCTCCACTTT. This sequence encodes CASSPLADGNSPLHF.

This chain connects TRBV6-6 to TRBJ2-5, with D possibly matching TRBD2 (5 bases). CDR1 and CDR2 (germline): MNHNY, SVGAGI (reference sequence). V was cut by 0 bases and J by 1 base, with 12 bases left in between. The CDR3 is 16 amino acids. Here the CDR3 reads CASSYSGEYGQETQYF. CDR3 nucleotides: TGTGCCAGCAGTTACTCTGGGGAGTACGGCCAAGAGACCCAGTACTTC.

The V call is TRBV5-1, the J call TRBJ1-5; possible D gene TRBD1, 6 bases. Germline V lookup: CDR1 SGHRS, CDR2 YFSETQ. V was clipped by 3 bases and J by 1 base, with 11 bases between them. This CDR3 spans 15 amino acids. The CDR3 sequence: CASSSTGSSNQPQHF. The CDR3, as DNA: TGCGCCAGCAGCTCCACAGGGTCGAGCAATCAGCCCCAGCATTTT.

The V gene is TRBV11-2, the J gene TRBJ2-1; 7 nucleotides agree with TRBD2. The length of the CDR3 is 16 residues. After removal of 2 bases from V and 1 base from J, the junction contained 5 bases not matched to a gene. CDR1 and CDR2 from the germline V gene are SGHAT and FQNNGV. The CDR3 DNA is TGTGCCAGCAGCTTACCTAGCGGCCTATCCTACAATGAGCAGTTCTTC. This sequence encodes CASSLPSGLSYNEQFF.

There are a few counts of this clone. The rearrangement joins TRBV4-2 to TRBJ2-7; possibly TRBD1 for D (7 bases). Germline CDR1 LGHNA, CDR2 YNFKEQ. V dropped 2 bases and J dropped 2 bases, with 13 bases sitting between them. The CDR3 consists of 15 residues. The CDR3 protein is CASSQHQGGAYEQYF. Here the CDR3 DNA reads TGTGCCAGCAGCCAACACCAGGGGGGAGCCTACGAGCAGTACTTC.

This chain joins TRBV6-2 or TRBV6-3 and TRBJ2-3; 11 bases match TRBD2. The CDR3 totals 16 residues. V dropped 4 bases and J dropped 4; count of bases not matched to a gene: 7. Per the germline V gene, CDR1 is MNHEY and CDR2 is SVGEGT. CDR3 sequence reads: CASSLLAGVRADTQYF. CDR3 nucleotide sequence: TGTGCCAGCAGTTTACTAGCGGGGGTTAGGGCAGATACGCAGTATTTT.

This rearrangement joins TRBV9 to TRBJ2-1; 12 nucleotides align to TRBD2. Germline V CDR1 and CDR2: SGDLS, YYNGEE. The CDR3 is 16 amino acids. Germline trimming cut 0 bases from V and 8 bases from J; bases unmatched to any gene: 6. The CDR3, as DNA: TGTGCCAGCAGCGTAGCTCAGGCTAGCGGGAGGGATGAGCAGTTCTTC. Protein sequence: CASSVAQASGRDEQFF.

The genes are TRBV19 and TRBJ1-1; maybe TRBD1 (6 bases). CDR1 LNHDA and CDR2 SQIVND come from the germline V gene (reference sequence). V shed 5 bases and J shed 2 bases, with 15 bases lying between them. The CDR3 has 15 residues. CDR3 coding DNA: TGTGCCAGTAGTGTGGGGGGCATGAAAAACACTGAAGCTTTCTTT. It codes for CASSVGGMKNTEAFF.

The chain employs TRBV6-1 and TRBJ1-2, with D perhaps matching TRBD1 (5 bases). This CDR3 is built from 15 residues. The V end lost 1 base, the J end lost 3 bases, and 12 bases lay between the germline ends. The germline CDR1 and CDR2 sequences are MNHNS and SASEGT. CDR3 residues: CASSEGQRGYYGYTF. CDR3 DNA: TGTGCCAGCAGTGAAGGGCAGAGGGGCTACTATGGCTACACCTTC.

This clone was picked up one time. The rearrangement joins TRBV5-6 to TRBJ1-1; 7 bases fit TRBD1. J was trimmed by 1 base and V by 4 bases; bases with no gene match: 13. This CDR3 region has 17 residues. The V gene's germline CDR1 is SGHDT and CDR2 YYEEEE. CDR3 in amino acids: CASSRRGSFSRNTEAFF. The CDR3 DNA sequence: TGTGCCAGCAGCCGCAGGGGGTCCTTTTCCAGGAACACTGAAGCTTTCTTT.

The rearrangement links TRBV7-2 to TRBJ1-5; D gene unclear. This CDR3 has 15 residues. V was clipped by 0 bases and J by 4 bases, with 10 bases between them. Germline loops: CDR1 SGHTA, CDR2 FQGNSA. DNA for the CDR3: TGTGCCAGCAGCTTAGCGGGCCTTTTAAATCAGCCCCAGCATTTT. The encoded protein is CASSLAGLLNQPQHF.

V usage is TRBV28 and J usage is TRBJ1-2; possible D gene TRBD1, 6 bases. Trimming removed 10 bases from V and 0 bases from J, with 15 bases in between. The CDR3 runs to 14 residues. The germline CDR1 and CDR2 sequences are MDHEN and SYDVKM. CDR3 sequence (DNA): TGTGCCACCATAGAGGGGGGGGCTAACTATGGCTACACCTTC. This gives the protein CATIEGGANYGYTF.

V usage is TRBV7-8 and J usage is TRBJ2-1; 7 bases match TRBD2. The CDR3 is made up of 17 amino acids. Trimming at V came to 3 bases and at J to 4 bases, leaving 12 bases not matched to a gene. Germline V gene data show CDR1 as SGHVS and CDR2 as FQNEAQ. The CDR3 DNA sequence: TGTGCCAGCAGCTTGCGGAACCTAGCGGAATATTACAATGAGCAGTTCTTC. Its translation: CASSLRNLAEYYNEQFF.

The CDR3 sequence is CASSLEAGYGYTF. The CDR3 nucleotides are TGCGCCAGCAGCTTGGAAGCCGGGTATGGCTACACCTTC. V and J are TRBV5-1 and TRBJ1-2, with D hard to call. Germline CDR1 is SGHRS and CDR2 is YFSETQ. The CDR3 runs to 13 residues. The V gene lost 0 bases and the J gene lost 5 bases, with 8 bases spanning the gap. Drawing the rest from reference TRBV5-1 and TRBJ1-2, the complete variable domain is KAGVTQTPRYLIKTRGQQVTLSCSPISGHRSVSWYQQTPGQGLQFLFEYFSETQRNKGNFPGRFSGRQFSNSRSEMNVSTLELGDSALYLCASSLEAGYGYTFGSGTRLTVV.

This chain joins TRBV7-2 and TRBJ2-2; unclear D gene. This CDR3 contains 14 residues. Trimming left V 7 bases short and J 2 bases short, with 11 bases between. Germline V gene lookup returns CDR1 SGHTA and CDR2 FQGNSA. CDR3 in DNA: TGTGCCAGCATAGGGATATCAAACACCGGGGAGCTGTTTTTT. Encoded protein: CASIGISNTGELFF.

J is TRBJ2-5 and V is TRBV18; D remains unclear. V was cut by 5 bases and J by 1 base, with 8 bases left in between. The CDR3 consists of 13 residues. CDR1 and CDR2 (germline): KGHSH, LQKENI. CDR3 residues: CASSTLTQETQYF. The CDR3 DNA is TGTGCCAGCTCAACTTTGACCCAAGAGACCCAGTACTTC.

V and J are TRBV7-9 and TRBJ2-7; D ambiguous. This CDR3 spans 14 amino acids. V lost 3 bases and J lost 1, with 10 bases in between. Germline V gene sequence: CDR1 SEHNR, CDR2 FQNEAQ (reference sequence). The CDR3 loop reads CASSFTRESYEQYF. The CDR3 nucleotides are TGTGCCAGCAGCTTCACACGCGAGTCCTACGAGCAGTACTTC.

This clone was detected only a few times. This chain connects TRBV7-2 to TRBJ1-6; TRBD1 aligns across 7 bases. Germline values: CDR1 SGHTA, CDR2 FQGNSA. The CDR3 extends over 15 amino acids. J gave up 9 bases and V 1 base, and 6 bases lay outside the gene matches. The CDR3 loop is CASSLGQGVSSPLHF. The CDR3 region has the DNA TGTGCCAGCAGCTTAGGACAGGGAGTCAGTTCACCCCTCCACTTT.

The genes are TRBV29-1 and TRBJ2-5, with TRBD2 matching 7 bases. J lost 5 bases, V lost 6 bases, and 21 bases had no gene match. Germline assignment: CDR1 SQVTM and CDR2 ANQGSEA. This CDR3 has 17 residues. In DNA form, the CDR3 reads TGCAGCGTCCCCATAACGACTAGCCGCGTAGACTGGGAGACCCAGTACTTC. Translated, it gives CSVPITTSRVDWETQYF.

This chain connects TRBV3-1 (or the pseudogene TRBV3-2) to TRBJ1-4; no clear D gene. The CDR3 is 15 residues long. Germline V gene lookup returns CDR1 LGHDT and CDR2 YNNKEL (reference sequence). The germline V and J ends were trimmed by 0 bases and 8 bases, with 13 bases remaining between them. CDR3 sequence: CASSQEGSAEEKLFF. CDR3 DNA sequence: TGTGCCAGCAGCCAAGAGGGGTCGGCCGAAGAAAAACTGTTTTTT.

This clone was recorded only once. This rearrangement joins TRBV6-1 to TRBJ2-5; D gene ambiguous. CDR1 and CDR2 from the germline V gene are MNHNS and SASEGT. The CDR3 is made up of 14 amino acids. V was trimmed by 0 bases and J by 5 bases, leaving 10 bases between them. The CDR3 loop is CASSEAVAAETQYF. CDR3 nucleotides: TGTGCCAGCAGTGAAGCGGTAGCTGCGGAGACCCAGTACTTC.